Each of the 19 T cell receptor beta chains below was sequenced from the same sample in a study of T-cell memory formation after mild COVID-19. From the 5' RACE reads, TCRdb called clonotypes with MiXCR, one entry per CDR3 protein. Among approximately 98,000 distinct CDR3 sequences, roughly a sixth were seen once, and the ten largest hold approximately 5.5%. Sequenced input: PBMCs or a T cell subset sorted from them (not recorded which). The origin of the receptors is a young man who had mild COVID-19 (a few samples of this study predate the infection). Cell type and time point are not known.

The chain employs TRBV29-1 and TRBJ2-5, with 9 nucleotides matching TRBD1. The ends lost 6 bases at V and 4 bases at J; junction bases unmatched: 6. Germline V gene lookup returns CDR1 SQVTM and CDR2 ANQGSEA. The length of the CDR3 is 13 residues. The CDR3 loop is CSVGDRVGETQYF. Written as DNA, the CDR3 is TGCAGCGTGGGGGACAGGGTCGGAGAGACCCAGTACTTC.

The V call is TRBV12-3 or TRBV12-4, the J call TRBJ1-6, with D perhaps matching TRBD1 (6 bases). There are 13 residues in the CDR3. V shed 7 bases and J shed 10 bases, with 14 bases lying between them. The CDR3 coding sequence is TGTGCCAGCACATATGGGGGGCAATCACCCCTCCACTTT. Its protein is CASTYGGQSPLHF.

The rearrangement joins TRBV5-1 to TRBJ2-1; possible D gene TRBD2, 6 bases. CDR3 size: 15 residues. Per germline, CDR1 SGHRS and CDR2 YFSETQ. Trimming removed 0 bases at V and 10 bases at J, with 17 bases between. CDR3 residues: CASSLGVSGGREQFF. Here the CDR3 DNA reads TGCGCCAGCAGCTTGGGTGTCTCCGGGGGACGGGAGCAGTTCTTC.

There are many counts of this clonotype. The chain uses TRBV24-1 and TRBJ2-3; 9 bases match TRBD1. With 3 bases clipped from V and 1 base from J, the junction kept 7 bases outside the gene matches. Germline values: CDR1 KGHDR, CDR2 SFDVKD. The CDR3 has 17 amino acids. CDR3 protein: CATSDPGDREGTDTQYF. CDR3 in DNA: TGTGCCACCAGTGATCCGGGGGACAGGGAGGGCACAGATACGCAGTATTTT.

This clonotype was seen many times. The rearrangement joins TRBV4-1 to TRBJ2-4; TRBD1 matches at 7 bases. With 4 bases clipped from V and 2 bases from J, the junction kept 8 bases outside the gene matches. Germline V gene sequence: CDR1 MGHRA, CDR2 YSYEKL. The CDR3 is made up of 16 amino acids. DNA for the CDR3: TGCGCCAGCAGCCTCGACCAGGGGGATTCCAAAAACATTCAGTACTTC. It codes for CASSLDQGDSKNIQYF.

A few counts support this clonotype. The chain carries TRBV5-6 and TRBJ2-7, with 7 bases identical to TRBD1. J lost 3 bases, V lost 2 bases, and 2 bases had no gene match. The CDR3 contains 13 residues. Per germline, CDR1 SGHDT and CDR2 YYEEEE. This CDR3 is CASSFRGFYEQYF. CDR3 DNA sequence: TGTGCCAGCAGCTTCAGGGGGTTCTACGAGCAGTACTTC.

This clonotype showed up many times. The gene calls are TRBV7-9 and TRBJ2-1; 10 nucleotides agree with TRBD2. Per germline, CDR1 SEHNR and CDR2 FQNEAQ (reference sequence). The junction had 1 base not matched to a gene; V was cut back by 0 bases and J by 2 bases. This CDR3 contains 16 residues. CDR3 sequence (DNA): TGTGCCAGCAGCTTAGCCCTAGCGGGGGCCTACAATGAGCAGTTCTTC. The encoded protein is CASSLALAGAYNEQFF.

The CDR3 DNA follows: TGCGCCAGCAGCTTGAGCGCCCGCTATTCACCCCTCCACTTT. It translates to CASSLSARYSPLHF. This sequence joins TRBV5-1 and TRBJ1-6; D remains unclear. Trimming left V 1 base short and J 8 bases short, with 10 bases between. CDR1 is SGHRS, CDR2 YFSETQ, per germline. The CDR3 consists of 14 residues.

V usage is TRBV5-1 and J usage is TRBJ2-2, with 7 bases fitting TRBD2. The CDR3 contains 15 residues. V shed 2 bases and J 2 bases; nucleotides not matched to a gene: 3. From germline, CDR1 is SGHRS and CDR2 YFSETQ. The CDR3, as DNA: TGCGCCAGCAGCTTACCGGGAGGAAACACCGGGGAGCTGTTTTTT. Its translation: CASSLPGGNTGELFF.

This clonotype was seen only a few times. The V and J genes are TRBV20-1 and TRBJ1-2; D is unclear. Germline V lookup: CDR1 DFQATT, CDR2 SNEGSKA (reference sequence). V lost 1 base, J lost 4 bases, and 7 bases lay in between. This CDR3 has 12 amino acids. This CDR3 reads CSARVDTYGYTF. CDR3 in DNA: TGCAGTGCTAGAGTCGACACCTATGGCTACACCTTC.

This clonotype appeared a few times. The chain has TRBV7-2 and TRBJ2-4; no firm D call. Trimming cost V 2 bases and J 8 bases, with 4 bases left between them. This CDR3 is 11 amino acids long. Germline V gives CDR1 SGHTA, CDR2 FQGNSA. The CDR3 sequence: CASSLTDIQYF. The CDR3 DNA is TGTGCCAGCAGCTTAACGGACATTCAGTACTTC.

The chain has TRBV19 and TRBJ2-2; TRBD1 might be the D (6 bases). The CDR3 totals 17 residues. Between the trimmed V and J ends, which lost 0 bases and 4 bases, there was a span of 15 bases. Germline CDR1 reads LNHDA; CDR2 reads SQIVND (reference sequence). The CDR3 here is CASSIDSGARVTGELFF. The CDR3 DNA reads as TGTGCCAGTAGTATAGACTCAGGGGCGAGGGTCACCGGGGAGCTGTTTTTT.

The rearrangement joins TRBV5-1 to TRBJ2-3; the match to TRBD1 covers 10 bases. This CDR3 has 15 residues. CDR1 is SGHRS, CDR2 YFSETQ, per germline. V dropped 0 bases and J dropped 5; count of bases not matched to a gene: 3. In nucleotides, the CDR3 is TGCGCCAGCAGCTTGGGACAGGGGGCGAGAGATACGCAGTATTTT. Translation gives CASSLGQGARDTQYF. Supplemented by reference TRBV5-1 and TRBJ2-3, the full variable domain reads KAGVTQTPRYLIKTRGQQVTLSCSPISGHRSVSWYQQTPGQGLQFLFEYFSETQRNKGNFPGRFSGRQFSNSRSEMNVSTLELGDSALYLCASSLGQGARDTQYFGPGTRLTVL.

This clonotype was counted between two and nine times. This chain links TRBV9 with TRBJ2-5; no definite D call. Trimming took 0 bases from V and 1 from J, leaving 7 bases between them. The CDR3 runs 14 residues. Germline CDR1 and CDR2: SGDLS and YYNGEE. This CDR3 is CASSVARSQETQYF. As DNA, the CDR3 is TGTGCCAGCAGCGTAGCGCGGAGCCAAGAGACCCAGTACTTC.

The chain joins TRBV7-2 to TRBJ1-5; D possibly corresponds to TRBD1 (5 bases). CDR1 is SGHTA and CDR2 is FQGNSA in the germline V gene. Trimming removed 7 bases at V and 7 bases at J, with 14 bases between. The CDR3 has 13 residues. CDR3 coding DNA: TGTGCCAGCACCTCTCACGGGGGACAGCCCCAGCATTTT. Protein sequence: CASTSHGGQPQHF.

This clonotype was seen a few times. J is TRBJ2-5 and V is TRBV11-2, with TRBD1 as a possible D gene (7 bases). Germline V lookup: CDR1 SGHAT, CDR2 FQNNGV. V was trimmed by 4 bases and J by 4 bases, leaving 19 bases between them. The CDR3 covers 16 residues. In DNA, the CDR3 is TGTGCCAGCAGCTCCAGGGGGGATTACATCGGAGAGACCCAGTACTTC. Residues: CASSSRGDYIGETQYF.

The rearrangement links TRBV12-3 or TRBV12-4 to TRBJ1-2; D unclear. The CDR3 consists of 13 residues. V was cut by 3 bases and J by 3 bases, with 8 bases left in between. CDR3 nucleotide sequence: TGTGCCAGCAGTTTCGGGGAAGACTATGGCTACACCTTC. Protein: CASSFGEDYGYTF.

This clonotype was found a few times. This rearrangement joins TRBV7-9 to TRBJ2-1; possibly TRBD2 for D (5 bases). The ends were cut back, 5 bases at V and 6 bases at J, with 17 bases in the middle. This CDR3 has 15 amino acids. Germline lookup yields CDR1 SEHNR and CDR2 FQNEAQ (reference sequence). CDR3 sequence reads: CASSEVASLLNEQFF. In nucleotides, the CDR3 is TGTGCCAGCAGCGAGGTGGCTAGCTTACTCAATGAGCAGTTCTTC.

There are many counts of this clonotype. The chain has TRBV15 and TRBJ2-3; 8 bases map to TRBD2. Germline lookup yields CDR1 LNHNV and CDR2 YYDKDF (reference sequence). Trimming cost V 4 bases and J 6 bases; bases outside gene matches: 9. The CDR3 has 15 amino acids. This CDR3 is CATSIRRGVSDTQYF. CDR3 sequence (DNA): TGTGCCACCAGCATCCGGCGGGGGGTCTCTGATACGCAGTATTTT.